What follows describes a single T cell receptor (beta chain). Its specificity is unknown. The V and J ends lost 3 bases and 4 bases respectively, with 12 bases between them. This CDR3 has 14 residues. The germline CDR1 and CDR2 sequences are MDHEN and SYDVKM. This sample is drawn from a study of T cell repertoires and HLA-DP antigens. The PCR primers covered 54 TRBV and 13 TRBJ segments. Here immunoSEQ multiplex PCR was the method, and the copy in TCRdb shows in-frame clones only, minus some. The profile shows more than 90,000 clones, 80% to 95% of them singletons. Sample: CD4+ T cells from PBMCs. This sequence joins TRBV28 and TRBJ1-1; D is ambiguous. This TCR was recovered from a woman aged 18 to 35 in good health and CMV-seronegative. CDR3 sequence reads: CASSFPNPSTEAFF. CDR3 nucleotides: TGTGCCAGCAGTTTCCCGAACCCGTCCACTGAAGCTTTCTTT.